These T cell receptor beta chains were read from a single sample in a study of blood T cells in healthy people across ages. TCRdb re-derived calls from the 5' RACE reads in MiXCR, one entry per CDR3 protein. The table records 850,000 to 950,000 distinct CDR3 sequences, more than 25% of them present only once. Sequencing was carried out using blood. Receptors originate from a woman older than 75 in good health. The CDR3 runs from the conserved cysteine through the conserved F or W. Each record gives: J gene, D gene, clone size, V gene, CDR3 protein, CDR3 DNA. The D gene is left open where the match is weak. Expanded clones get a size class; other rows say once, few or many, or leave the size out.

J gene: TRBJ1-3; D gene: TRBD1; clone size: few; V gene: TRBV12-3/TRBV12-4; CDR3 protein: CASTQTGTGNTIYF; CDR3 DNA: TGTGCCAGCACCCAGACAGGGACTGGAAACACCATATATTTT
J gene: TRBJ2-3; D gene: -; clone size: many; V gene: TRBV11-2; CDR3 protein: CASSPRSAGTPSTDTQYF; CDR3 DNA: TGTGCCAGCAGCCCTCGGTCTGCGGGAACCCCTAGCACAGATACGCAGTATTTT
J gene: TRBJ1-2; D gene: TRBD1; clone size: many; V gene: TRBV24-1; CDR3 protein: CATSDGQGGQTNYGYTF; CDR3 DNA: TGTGCCACCAGTGACGGACAGGGGGGACAAACTAACTATGGCTACACCTTC
J gene: TRBJ1-5; D gene: TRBD1; clone size: many; V gene: TRBV2; CDR3 protein: CASSTAGGQPQHF; CDR3 DNA: TGTGCCAGCAGTACTGCAGGGGGACAGCCCCAGCATTTT
J gene: TRBJ1-4; D gene: -; clone size: few; V gene: TRBV2; CDR3 protein: CASSEVGTGNEKLFF; CDR3 DNA: TGTGCCAGCAGTGAAGTTGGGACGGGGAATGAAAAACTGTTTTTT
J gene: TRBJ2-3; D gene: TRBD2; clone size: -; V gene: TRBV5-6; CDR3 protein: CASSPQGSGVRTDTQYF; CDR3 DNA: TGTGCCAGCAGCCCCCAGGGTAGCGGGGTGCGCACAGATACGCAGTATTTT
J gene: TRBJ2-7; D gene: TRBD1; clone size: many; V gene: TRBV29-1; CDR3 protein: CSVQTGTGGNEQYF; CDR3 DNA: TGCAGCGTTCAAACCGGGACAGGGGGTAACGAGCAGTACTTC
J gene: TRBJ2-6; D gene: TRBD1; clone size: few; V gene: TRBV6-2/TRBV6-3; CDR3 protein: CASRQQGNSGANVLTF; CDR3 DNA: TGTGCCAGCAGACAACAGGGGAACTCTGGGGCCAACGTCCTGACTTTC
J gene: TRBJ2-2; D gene: -; clone size: -; V gene: TRBV30; CDR3 protein: CAWSQVANTGERFF; CDR3 DNA: TGTGCCTGGAGTCAGGTAGCGAACACCGGGGAGCGGTTTTTT
J gene: TRBJ1-1; D gene: -; clone size: few; V gene: TRBV24-1; CDR3 protein: CATRRGENTEAFF; CDR3 DNA: TGTGCCACACGGAGGGGAGAGAACACTGAAGCTTTCTTT
J gene: TRBJ2-7; D gene: -; clone size: few; V gene: TRBV3-1; CDR3 protein: CAGSPGLGSSYNEQYF; CDR3 DNA: TGTGCCGGCAGCCCAGGACTGGGGAGCTCCTACAATGAGCAGTACTTC
J gene: TRBJ1-1; D gene: TRBD1; clone size: few; V gene: TRBV20-1; CDR3 protein: CSAEDRPNGAFF; CDR3 DNA: TGCAGTGCTGAGGACAGGCCCAACGGGGCTTTCTTT
J gene: TRBJ2-6; D gene: TRBD1; clone size: few; V gene: TRBV5-1; CDR3 protein: CASSRTGGQGTSGANVLTF; CDR3 DNA: TGCGCCAGCAGCCGGACGGGCGGACAGGGAACCTCTGGGGCCAACGTCCTGACTTTC
J gene: TRBJ2-2; D gene: TRBD1; clone size: -; V gene: TRBV7-2; CDR3 protein: CASSLPTGGGTGELFF; CDR3 DNA: TGTGCCAGCAGCTTACCGACAGGGGGAGGCACCGGGGAGCTGTTTTTT
J gene: TRBJ1-5; D gene: TRBD1; clone size: many; V gene: TRBV4-2; CDR3 protein: CASSQALGTGWDNQPQHF; CDR3 DNA: TGTGCCAGCAGCCAAGCTTTAGGGACAGGGTGGGACAATCAGCCCCAGCATTTT
J gene: TRBJ2-3; D gene: -; clone size: -; V gene: TRBV29-1; CDR3 protein: CSVDLFTDTQYF; CDR3 DNA: TGCAGCGTTGACCTATTCACAGATACGCAGTATTTT
J gene: TRBJ2-7; D gene: TRBD1; clone size: many; V gene: TRBV7-9; CDR3 protein: CASRGGQGYEQYF; CDR3 DNA: TGTGCCAGCAGAGGGGGACAGGGCTACGAGCAGTACTTC
J gene: TRBJ2-5; D gene: -; clone size: many; V gene: TRBV5-4; CDR3 protein: CASSPDTTKETQYF; CDR3 DNA: TGTGCCAGCAGCCCCGACACCACGAAAGAGACCCAGTACTTC
J gene: TRBJ1-2; D gene: -; clone size: few; V gene: TRBV20-1; CDR3 protein: CSALLESNYGYTF; CDR3 DNA: TGCAGTGCTCTCTTAGAGTCTAACTATGGCTACACCTTC
J gene: TRBJ2-3; D gene: TRBD2; clone size: many; V gene: TRBV3-1; CDR3 protein: CASSRTSGFTDTQYF; CDR3 DNA: TGTGCCAGCAGCCGGACTAGCGGGTTCACAGATACGCAGTATTTT
J gene: TRBJ1-2; D gene: TRBD1; clone size: -; V gene: TRBV9; CDR3 protein: CASSSGQGGQDGYTF; CDR3 DNA: TGTGCCAGCAGCTCCGGACAGGGGGGTCAAGATGGCTACACCTTC
J gene: TRBJ1-2; D gene: -; clone size: -; V gene: TRBV6-2/TRBV6-3; CDR3 protein: CASGPEIRQVKKWDGYTF; CDR3 DNA: TGTGCCAGCGGGCCCGAAATCCGACAGGTGAAAAAATGGGATGGCTACACCTTC
J gene: TRBJ2-5; D gene: TRBD2; clone size: -; V gene: TRBV5-6; CDR3 protein: CASSRRLAGGLNF; CDR3 DNA: TGTGCCAGCAGCAGACGACTAGCGGGGGGGTTAAACTTC
J gene: TRBJ2-1; D gene: TRBD1; clone size: many; V gene: TRBV29-1; CDR3 protein: CSAVTGLRPFFNEQFF; CDR3 DNA: TGCAGCGCCGTGACAGGGCTAAGACCCTTTTTCAATGAGCAGTTCTTC
J gene: TRBJ2-3; D gene: -; clone size: many; V gene: TRBV6-2/TRBV6-3; CDR3 protein: CASGRNYRTDTQYF; CDR3 DNA: TGTGCCAGCGGACGGAACTACCGCACAGATACGCAGTATTTT
J gene: TRBJ2-1; D gene: -; clone size: many; V gene: TRBV20-1; CDR3 protein: CSARQGGGGSNEQFF; CDR3 DNA: TGCAGTGCTAGACAGGGGGGCGGAGGCTCCAATGAGCAGTTCTTC
J gene: TRBJ2-7; D gene: TRBD2; clone size: -; V gene: TRBV7-8; CDR3 protein: CACSPDRLAIYEQYF; CDR3 DNA: TGTGCCTGCAGCCCGGATAGACTAGCGATCTACGAGCAGTACTTC
J gene: TRBJ1-1; D gene: TRBD1; clone size: many; V gene: TRBV4-3; CDR3 protein: CASSQALAGGSTEAFF; CDR3 DNA: TGCGCCAGCAGCCAAGCCCTTGCAGGGGGATCCACTGAAGCTTTCTTT
J gene: TRBJ1-2; D gene: TRBD1; clone size: -; V gene: TRBV30; CDR3 protein: CAWGDRGRGYGYTF; CDR3 DNA: TGTGCCTGGGGAGACAGGGGGCGCGGCTATGGCTACACCTTC
J gene: TRBJ1-2; D gene: TRBD1; clone size: -; V gene: TRBV30; CDR3 protein: CAWSGGGDRGYTF; CDR3 DNA: TGTGCCTGGAGTGGAGGGGGCGATCGTGGCTACACCTTC
J gene: TRBJ1-6; D gene: -; clone size: -; V gene: TRBV20-1; CDR3 protein: CSAKSRPNNSPLHF; CDR3 DNA: TGCAGTGCAAAGTCAAGGCCAAATAATTCACCCCTCCACTTT
J gene: TRBJ1-4; D gene: -; clone size: few; V gene: TRBV28; CDR3 protein: CASSFRVGEKLFF; CDR3 DNA: TGTGCCAGCAGTTTCAGGGTCGGGGAAAAACTGTTTTTT